Shown below are 16 T cell receptor beta chains from a single sample sequenced in a study of blood T cell repertoires in COVID-19. Repertoires were generated with immunoSEQ multiplex PCR, while TCRdb's copy carries only in-frame clones and drops some. The data contain about 200,000 clones, about 89% of them singletons. Sequencing was performed on PBMCs or T cells enriched from blood (not recorded which). The receptors derive from a woman aged 18-29 years who had recovered from COVID-19.

The rearrangement joins TRBV6-5 to TRBJ1-3; 7 bases map to TRBD1. CDR1 and CDR2 (germline): MNHEY, SVGAGI. The CDR3 runs 15 residues. V was clipped by 6 bases and J by 0 bases; unmatched bases: 5. Here the CDR3 reads CASSPGQSSGNTIYF. The CDR3 DNA sequence: TGTGCCAGCAGCCCGGGACAGAGCTCTGGAAACACCATATATTTT.

DNA of the CDR3: TGTGCCAGCAGCATCGGGGGGGCCTGGACAGATACGCAGTATTTT. Its translation: CASSIGGAWTDTQYF. The rearrangement uses TRBV9 and TRBJ2-3; 8 bases fit TRBD2. There are 15 residues in the CDR3. The V segment lost 4 bases and the J segment 3 bases; nucleotides outside the gene matches: 7. Germline loops: CDR1 SGDLS, CDR2 YYNGEE.

The rearrangement links TRBV24-1 to TRBJ1-2; 9 positions agree with TRBD1. CDR1 KGHDR and CDR2 SFDVKD come from the germline V gene. The length of the CDR3 is 14 residues. The ends lost 7 bases at V and 7 bases at J; junction bases unmatched: 9. CDR3 amino acids: CATSPKGQGRGYTF. Written as DNA, the CDR3 is TGTGCCACCAGCCCGAAGGGACAGGGACGTGGCTACACCTTC.

The chain is built from TRBV30 and TRBJ2-6, with a weak D call TRBD2 (5 bases). Trimming left V 7 bases short and J 2 bases short, with 15 bases between. Germline assignment: CDR1 GTSNPN and CDR2 SVGIG (reference sequence). The CDR3 runs to 15 residues. The CDR3 reads CALAGLNPGANVLTF. In DNA form, the CDR3 reads TGTGCCTTAGCCGGACTGAACCCTGGGGCCAACGTCCTGACTTTC.

J is TRBJ1-5 and V is TRBV11-2, with D perhaps TRBD1 (5 bases). This CDR3 is built from 14 residues. V lost 1 base and J lost 7, with 11 bases in between. The germline gives CDR1 SGHAT, CDR2 FQNNGV. Here the CDR3 DNA reads TGTGCCAGCAGCTTAGCAGGGTTCGGGCAGCCCCAGCATTTT. Translating gives CASSLAGFGQPQHF.

A word on this clone: Germline and junction disagree at one end, which may indicate a read error. This sample includes further DNA sequences coding for the same CDR3. This chain connects TRBV2 to TRBJ1-6, with 7 bases that match TRBD1. CDR3 length equals 14 residues. From germline, CDR1 is SNHLY and CDR2 FYNNEI. The DNA for the CDR3 is TGTGCCAGCAGCGAAGACAGGGAGAATTCACCCCTCCACTTT. Its translation is CASSEDRENSPLHF.

The chain has TRBV18 and TRBJ1-4, with D maybe TRBD1 (6 bases). CDR3 length: 16 amino acids. Germline CDR1 and CDR2: KGHSH and LQKENI. V dropped 3 bases and J dropped 2 bases, with 13 bases sitting between them. The CDR3 region is CASSPRRGQTNEKLFF. Written as DNA, the CDR3 is TGTGCCAGCTCACCCCGCCGAGGACAGACTAATGAAAAACTGTTTTTT.

This clone has only a few counts. The chain recombines TRBV5-6 with TRBJ1-4; TRBD1 matches 9 bases. The CDR3 is 14 amino acids. The junction had 8 bases not matched to a gene; V was cut back by 6 bases and J by 8 bases. Germline CDR1 reads SGHDT; CDR2 reads YYEEEE. The CDR3 sequence is CASKRTGAGEKLFF. In DNA form, the CDR3 reads TGTGCCAGCAAACGGACAGGGGCAGGGGAAAAACTGTTTTTT.

This clone showed up just once. This chain uses TRBV28 with TRBJ2-7; D unclear. The CDR3 is 12 residues long. Germline V lookup: CDR1 MDHEN, CDR2 SYDVKM. V lost 2 bases, J lost 9 bases, and 11 bases lay in between. The CDR3 DNA sequence: TGTGCCAGCAGTTTACTGGGTGAGCGGCAGTACTTC. Its translation is CASSLLGERQYF.

CDR3 sequence reads: CAIRDRAYEQYF. DNA of the CDR3: TGTGCCATCAGGGACAGGGCCTACGAGCAGTACTTC. The chain joins TRBV10-3 to TRBJ2-7; TRBD1 matches at 8 bases. The length of the CDR3 is 12 residues. Germline CDR1 and CDR2: ENHRY and SYGVKD. With 6 bases clipped from V and 2 bases from J, the junction kept 0 bases outside the gene matches.

V is TRBV28 and J is TRBJ1-1, with TRBD1 identical over 9 bases. Germline V lookup: CDR1 MDHEN, CDR2 SYDVKM. The V gene end was trimmed by 5 bases and the J gene end by 10 bases; junction bases not matched to a gene: 11. The length of the CDR3 is 14 residues. CDR3 in amino acids: CASSPYWDREGAFF. CDR3 DNA: TGTGCCAGCAGTCCTTATTGGGACAGGGAAGGAGCTTTCTTT. Full variable domain (outside the CDR3, taken from reference TRBV28 and TRBJ1-1): DVKVTQSSRYLVKRTGEKVFLECVQDMDHENMFWYRQDPGLGLRLIYFSYDVKMKEKGDIPEGYSVSREKKERFSLILESASTNQTSMYLCASSPYWDREGAFFGQGTRLTVV.

The rearrangement joins TRBV30 to TRBJ2-1; D may be TRBD2 (5 bases). Looked up from germline, CDR1 is GTSNPN and CDR2 is SVGIG (reference sequence). V lost 0 bases to trimming and J lost 7 bases, with 10 bases between them. The CDR3 totals 13 residues. This CDR3 is CAWSVARVNEQFF. CDR3 nucleotides: TGTGCCTGGAGTGTGGCGAGGGTGAATGAGCAGTTCTTC.

The V and J genes are TRBV12-5 and TRBJ2-7; D perhaps matches TRBD1 (6 bases). This CDR3 region has 15 residues. Trimming left V 8 bases short and J 3 bases short, with 20 bases between. The germline V gene has CDR1 LGHNT and CDR2 FRNRAP. The CDR3 here is CASSGRQANNYEQYF. In DNA form, the CDR3 reads TGTGCTAGTAGTGGAAGACAGGCAAATAACTACGAGCAGTACTTC.

This clone occurred a few times. The rearrangement joins TRBV6-5 to TRBJ2-6; 11 nucleotides agree with TRBD1. The CDR3 spans 15 residues. Germline CDR1 is MNHEY and CDR2 is SVGAGI. As DNA, the CDR3 is TGTGCAGCCGGGACAGGGGGCTCTGGGGCCAACGTCCTGACTTTC. This sequence encodes CAAGTGGSGANVLTF.

The J gene is TRBJ2-5, the V gene TRBV28; 10 bases align to TRBD1. The germline V gene encodes CDR1 MDHEN and CDR2 SYDVKM. After removal of 6 bases from V and 9 bases from J, the junction contained 16 bases not matched to a gene. The CDR3 length is 16 residues. CDR3 loop: CASRGTSTGGRMAQYF. The DNA of the CDR3 is TGTGCCAGCAGGGGGACCTCGACAGGGGGCCGGATGGCCCAGTACTTC.

The chain couples TRBV7-2 to TRBJ1-5; no clear D gene. V lost 1 base and J lost 0, with 7 bases in between. The germline V gene encodes CDR1 SGHTA and CDR2 FQGNSA. This CDR3 contains 15 residues. CDR3 DNA sequence: TGTGCCAGCAGCTTAGGGAGAAATAGCAATCAGCCCCAGCATTTT. It encodes CASSLGRNSNQPQHF.